Sequencing of this T cell receptor (beta chain) was carried out in a study of T cell repertoires in cytomegalovirus infection. Whole-study context: The authors relied on CMV epitopes, both recently identified HLA-C-restricted and well-studied HLA-B-restricted. Matching HLA type and CMV infection were both indicated by public TCR beta signatures. Study-level points and caveats: Of the TCR beta families, the public ones yielded a cumulative frequency that identified carriers of CMV plus the relevant HLA. CMV-specific HLA-C-restricted TCR beta clonotypes dominated the ex vivo response.

TCRdb processed the reads anew with MiXCR; each CDR3 protein has one entry. The sample carries some 800,000 distinct CDR3 sequences, almost 30% recorded once. This clonotype was found many times. No antigen is known for it. The CDR3 length is 18 residues. Between the trimmed V and J ends, which lost 5 bases and 0 bases, there was a span of 20 bases. Looked up from germline, CDR1 is SGHTA and CDR2 is FQGNSA. The chain couples TRBV7-2 to TRBJ1-3, with no clear D. The TCR sequence derives from a human donor in good health (CMV status not recorded). Some clones in this sample may be carry-over from other donors' samples. The material sequenced was cultured CD8+ T cells from PBMCs, taken from culture after CMV antigen stimulation. CDR3 bases: TGTGCCAGCAGCGGGCATACCCGGACGGTGTTCTCTGGAAACACCATATATTTT. Its protein is CASSGHTRTVFSGNTIYF.